This T cell receptor beta chain was found in a study of blood T cell repertoires in COVID-19. Study in general: The United States, Italy and Spain supplied acute and convalescent COVID-19 samples.

Original analysis: It was from reference gene primer amplification that nucleated cell counts were estimated. Measured with immunoSEQ multiplex PCR; TCRdb has only the in-frame clones, and not every one. V and J calls and clone size are copied from that table; D and trimming were computed from the DNA. The sample has 130,000 to 150,000 clones; approximately 83% are singletons. Recruited during active infection, patients (from Seattle) were subsequently followed longitudinally. CDR3 length equals 13 residues. CDR1 and CDR2 from the germline V gene are LGHNA and YSLEER. V shed 0 bases and J 8 bases; nucleotides not matched to a gene: 3.

Sequencing was carried out using peripheral blood. This chain links TRBV4-3 with TRBJ1-1; 7 nucleotides line up with TRBD1. The TCR originated in a woman aged 60-70 years with COVID-19, enrolled during active disease. The CDR3 DNA sequence: TGCGCCAGCAGCCAAGACCGGGACAGCGAAGCTTTCTTT. Translating it yields CASSQDRDSEAFF.